The 25 T cell receptor beta chains below were found in one sample sequenced in a study of identical twins. MiXCR, applied by TCRdb to the 5' RACE reads, yields one record per CDR3 protein. This sample has hundreds of thousands of distinct CDR3 sequences, with 8.5% to 9.5% found just once. The sample also formed part of further work on yellow fever vaccine responses in identical twins.

The sample consisted of PBMCs. These TCRs come from a woman between 18 and 29 years old in good health.

A word on this clonotype: Relative to the germline gene, one junction end is altered; a read error may explain this. The chain links TRBV28 to TRBJ2-3; 8 bases are shared with TRBD2. This CDR3 has 16 residues. CDR1 and CDR2 from the germline V gene are MDHEN and SYDVKM. The CDR3 loop is CASGFRDGRGTDTQYF. The CDR3 region has the DNA TGTGCCAGCGGTTTCAGGGACGGGAGGGGGACAGATACGCAGTATTTT.

This clonotype has a count of ten or more. For the CDR3, the DNA is TGTGCCAGCAGTCCAGGGGGGCCGGGGACAGATACGCAGTATTTT. Translated, it gives CASSPGGPGTDTQYF. This sequence joins TRBV7-2 and TRBJ2-3; the D gene is possibly TRBD1 (7 bases). Deletions cut 6 bases from V and 3 bases from J, with 16 bases between. This CDR3 contains 15 residues. Germline CDR1 reads SGHTA; CDR2 reads FQGNSA. The complete variable domain, with remaining parts taken from reference TRBV7-2 and TRBJ2-3, reads GAGVSQSPSNKVTEKGKDVELRCDPISGHTALYWYRQSLGQGLEFLIYFQGNSAPDKSGLPSDRFSAERTGGSVSTLTIQRTQQEDSAVYLCASSPGGPGTDTQYFGPGTRLTVL.

This clonotype turned up a few times. This chain connects TRBV3-1 to TRBJ2-7, with 10 bases that match TRBD1. After removal of 4 bases from V and 2 bases from J, the junction contained 5 bases not matched to a gene. Germline V gene data show CDR1 as LGHDT and CDR2 as YNNKEL (reference sequence). The CDR3 spans 15 residues. For the CDR3, the DNA is TGTGCCAGCAGCCCCCGGACAGGGGGGACCTACGAGCAGTACTTC. It translates to CASSPRTGGTYEQYF.

A few counts support this clonotype. V is TRBV7-9 and J is TRBJ2-3, with 8 bases identical to TRBD2. The CDR3 spans 16 residues. V lost 2 bases, J lost 4 bases, and 8 bases stayed unmatched. The germline V gene encodes CDR1 SEHNR and CDR2 FQNEAQ (reference sequence). The CDR3 is CASSLNSGVPADTQYF. Here the CDR3 DNA reads TGTGCCAGCAGCTTAAATAGCGGGGTCCCTGCAGATACGCAGTATTTT.

The chain couples TRBV19 to TRBJ2-7; 9 bases align to TRBD1. The CDR3 has 15 residues. Germline-derived CDR1 and CDR2 are LNHDA and SQIVND (reference sequence). V shed 3 bases and J 3 bases; nucleotides not matched to a gene: 6. CDR3 DNA: TGTGCCAGTAGTATCTCGGGACAGGGCCTCTACGAGCAGTACTTC. Its translation is CASSISGQGLYEQYF.

The chain joins TRBV7-9 to TRBJ2-7; 8 bases agree with TRBD2. Looked up from germline, CDR1 is SEHNR and CDR2 is FQNEAQ (reference sequence). CDR3 length equals 14 residues. The trim removed 3 bases at V and 5 bases at J, leaving 6 bases unmatched. As DNA, the CDR3 is TGTGCCAGCAGCTTCGCGGGGGGCAGAAACGAGCAGTACTTC. Its translation: CASSFAGGRNEQYF. Full variable domain (rest looked up from reference TRBV7-9 and TRBJ2-7): DTGVSQNPRHKITKRGQNVTFRCDPISEHNRLYWYRQTLGQGPEFLTYFQNEAQLEKSRLLSDRFSAERPKGSFSTLEIQRTEQGDSAMYLCASSFAGGRNEQYFGPGTRLTVT.

The V and J genes are TRBV7-6 and TRBJ2-2, with D possibly being TRBD1 (5 bases). This CDR3 contains 16 residues. The germline CDR1 and CDR2 sequences are SGHVS and FNYEAQ. The V end was cut by 1 base, the J end by 1 base, with 10 bases between. The CDR3 DNA follows: TGTGCCAGCAGCTTAGTGGGGCAATTGAACACCGGGGAGCTGTTTTTT. It specifies CASSLVGQLNTGELFF.

The genes are TRBV30 and TRBJ2-1, with 8 bases identical to TRBD2. Germline lookup yields CDR1 GTSNPN and CDR2 SVGIG (reference sequence). V lost 5 bases to trimming and J lost 7 bases; unmatched junction nucleotides: 7. The CDR3 totals 13 residues. The CDR3 DNA sequence: TGTGCCTGGCAGCGGGAGACTGGAAATGAGCAGTTCTTC. Amino acids: CAWQRETGNEQFF. Combining the CDR3 with reference TRBV30 and TRBJ2-1 gives the whole variable domain SQTIHQWPATLVQPVGSPLSLECTVEGTSNPNLYWYRQAAGRGLQLLFYSVGIGQISSEVPQNLSASRPQDRQFILSSKKLLLSDSGFYLCAWQRETGNEQFFGPGTRLTVL.

This clonotype was seen more than once but under ten times. This sequence joins TRBV7-9 and TRBJ2-4; D gene unclear. Germline V gene lookup returns CDR1 SEHNR and CDR2 FQNEAQ (reference sequence). V was trimmed by 2 bases and J by 2 bases, leaving 7 bases between them. The CDR3 has 14 amino acids. The CDR3 is CASSLPATKNIQYF. The CDR3 DNA is TGTGCCAGCAGCTTACCGGCCACCAAAAACATTCAGTACTTC.

The V and J genes are TRBV10-1 and TRBJ2-1; either TRBD1 or TRBD2 may supply D (6 bases each). Germline CDR1 is WNHNN and CDR2 is SYGVQD (reference sequence). This CDR3 comprises 15 residues. V was clipped by 3 bases and J by 2 bases, with 11 bases between them. CDR3 sequence (DNA): TGCGCCAGCAGTGATAAGGGGGGTACCTACAATGAGCAGTTCTTC. It codes for CASSDKGGTYNEQFF.

J is TRBJ2-6 and V is TRBV5-8, with D perhaps matching TRBD2 (6 bases). V was pared by 4 bases and J by 3 bases, with 14 bases between. The germline V gene encodes CDR1 SGHTS and CDR2 YDEGEE. The CDR3 runs 16 residues. The CDR3 loop reads CASSVSQGLGANVLTF. CDR3 DNA: TGTGCCAGCAGCGTAAGCCAGGGACTTGGGGCCAACGTCCTGACTTTC.

This rearrangement joins TRBV6-2 or TRBV6-3 to TRBJ1-3; a possible D gene is TRBD1 (5 bases). CDR1 and CDR2 from the germline V gene are MNHEY and SVGEGT. The CDR3 covers 21 residues. Trimming removed 0 bases from V and 1 base from J, with 25 bases in between. CDR3 sequence (DNA): TGTGCCAGCAGTTACTCGTTGCCTGGGACCAGCGGGAGTCTGTCTGGAAACACCATATATTTT. Encoded protein: CASSYSLPGTSGSLSGNTIYF.

This clonotype was counted between two and nine times. V is TRBV6-2 or TRBV6-3 and J is TRBJ2-1; TRBD1 matches 9 bases. V gave up 6 bases and J gave up 5 bases; unmatched junction bases: 5. Germline lookup yields CDR1 MNHEY and CDR2 SVGEGT. This CDR3 has 14 amino acids. As DNA, the CDR3 is TGTGCCAGCAGATGGACAGGGGACCACAATGAGCAGTTCTTC. Protein: CASRWTGDHNEQFF.

The table lists this clonotype with a few counts. The rearrangement uses TRBV4-1 and TRBJ2-3; no reliable D call. V was pared by 0 bases and J by 4 bases, with 8 bases between. Germline V gene data show CDR1 as MGHRA and CDR2 as YSYEKL. This CDR3 contains 14 residues. CDR3 sequence (DNA): TGCGCCAGCAGCCAAGAGGGTCCCGCAGATACGCAGTATTTT. As protein: CASSQEGPADTQYF.

Many counts were recorded for this clonotype. The V and J genes are TRBV15 and TRBJ2-2; D may be TRBD1 (5 bases). CDR3 size: 13 residues. V was cut by 7 bases and J by 2 bases, with 8 bases left in between. Germline CDR1 LNHNV, CDR2 YYDKDF (reference sequence). CDR3 in DNA: TGTGCCACCACCAGGGCTAACACCGGGGAGCTGTTTTTT. Protein sequence: CATTRANTGELFF.

This clonotype was observed a few times. V gene TRBV29-1 combines with J gene TRBJ2-5; D tentatively fits TRBD1 or TRBD2 (6 bases each). This CDR3 region has 14 residues. V gave up 2 bases and J gave up 5 bases, with 15 bases separating them. Germline V lookup: CDR1 SQVTM, CDR2 ANQGSEA. CDR3: CSVENGGLGETQYF. In DNA form, the CDR3 reads TGCAGCGTTGAAAATGGGGGGCTGGGGGAGACCCAGTACTTC.

This clonotype was counted only a few times. V usage is TRBV6-1 and J usage is TRBJ2-7; D might be TRBD1 or TRBD2, each matching 5 bases. The V gene lost 7 bases and the J gene lost 0 bases, with 13 bases spanning the gap. The CDR3 loop spans 14 amino acids. Germline lookup yields CDR1 MNHNS and CDR2 SASEGT. The CDR3 loop is CASTSGPSSYEQYF. The CDR3 nucleotides are TGTGCCAGCACGTCGGGACCCAGCTCCTACGAGCAGTACTTC.

This clonotype appeared a few times. J is TRBJ2-1 and V is TRBV11-2; 8 positions agree with TRBD2. This CDR3 region has 16 residues. V trimming: 5 bases; J trimming: 3 bases; junction bases outside the gene matches: 9. Looked up from germline, CDR1 is SGHAT and CDR2 is FQNNGV. The CDR3 loop reads CASSTRLASYYNEQFF. CDR3 sequence (DNA): TGTGCCAGCAGCACCCGACTAGCGAGCTACTACAATGAGCAGTTCTTC. Supplemented by reference TRBV11-2 and TRBJ2-1, the full variable domain reads EAGVAQSPRYKIIEKRQSVAFWCNPISGHATLYWYQQILGQGPKLLIQFQNNGVVDDSQLPKDRFSAERLKGVDSTLKIQPAKLEDSAVYLCASSTRLASYYNEQFFGPGTRLTVL.

This clonotype was found a few times. V gene TRBV4-2 combines with J gene TRBJ2-2; 8 positions agree with TRBD1. V shed 0 bases and J 4 bases; nucleotides not matched to a gene: 13. The CDR3 loop spans 19 amino acids. Per the germline V gene, CDR1 is LGHNA and CDR2 is YNFKEQ. In nucleotides, the CDR3 is TGTGCCAGCAGCCAAGATTCAATATCGCAGGGGGCTCTCACCGGGGAGCTGTTTTTT. Its protein is CASSQDSISQGALTGELFF.

The rearrangement links TRBV28 to TRBJ2-1, with 14 bases that match TRBD2. Germline V gene lookup returns CDR1 MDHEN and CDR2 SYDVKM. The CDR3 totals 14 residues. Trimming took 8 bases from V and 7 from J; bases not matched to a gene: 4. The CDR3 spells CASGTSGSWNEQFF. The CDR3 DNA follows: TGTGCCAGCGGGACTAGCGGGAGTTGGAATGAGCAGTTCTTC.

This clonotype was seen a handful of times. The rearrangement links TRBV28 to TRBJ2-1; 8 bases are a match to TRBD2. With V trimmed by 9 bases and J by 0 bases, 4 bases remained unmatched. The CDR3 spans 14 residues. From germline, CDR1 is MDHEN and CDR2 SYDVKM. The CDR3 reads CASESGSSYNEQFF. For the CDR3, the DNA is TGTGCCAGTGAGAGCGGGAGCTCCTACAATGAGCAGTTCTTC. The full variable domain, in which reference TRBV28 and TRBJ2-1 provide the parts outside the CDR3, is DVKVTQSSRYLVKRTGEKVFLECVQDMDHENMFWYRQDPGLGLRLIYFSYDVKMKEKGDIPEGYSVSREKKERFSLILESASTNQTSMYLCASESGSSYNEQFFGPGTRLTVL.

This clonotype was detected ten times or more. Its ends do not fully match the called genes, so a read error is possible. V gene TRBV6-4 combines with J gene TRBJ2-1, with TRBD2 as a possible D gene (6 bases). The CDR3 runs to 16 residues. CDR1 and CDR2 from the germline V gene are MRHNA and SNTAGT. The DNA of the CDR3 is TGTGCCAGCAGCGACTTAGCGGAAGGCCCTCACAATGAGCAGTTCTTC. Protein product: CASSDLAEGPHNEQFF.

This clonotype was detected ten times or more. The V call is TRBV20-1, the J call TRBJ2-3; 10 nucleotides align to TRBD2. Germline trimming cut 3 bases from V and 2 bases from J; bases unmatched to any gene: 8. Per germline, CDR1 DFQATT and CDR2 SNEGSKA (reference sequence). CDR3 length: 16 residues. In DNA, the CDR3 is TGCAGTGCTAGTTCCTTACTAGCGGGGTTCACAGATACGCAGTATTTT. Its translation is CSASSLLAGFTDTQYF.

The chain joins TRBV11-2 to TRBJ2-1; unclear D gene. Germline-derived CDR1 and CDR2 are SGHAT and FQNNGV. Trimming stripped 1 base from V and 2 bases from J, with 18 bases between. The CDR3 runs to 18 residues. This CDR3 reads CASSLGDLWAITYNEQFF. The CDR3 DNA follows: TGTGCCAGCAGCTTAGGCGACCTGTGGGCGATTACCTACAATGAGCAGTTCTTC.

This clonotype was detected ten times or more. The chain has TRBV3-1 and TRBJ2-7; D not resolved. The CDR3 length is 13 residues. V dropped 1 base and J dropped 2 bases, with 6 bases sitting between them. Germline V gives CDR1 LGHDT, CDR2 YNNKEL (reference sequence). The CDR3 protein is CASSQVRPYEQYF. CDR3 bases: TGTGCCAGCAGCCAAGTGAGGCCCTACGAGCAGTACTTC.